The present entry profiles one T cell receptor beta chain with its context. The Seattle patients joined while their infection was active and were tracked longitudinally afterward. This specimen comes from a study of blood T cell repertoires in COVID-19. Study details: Whether acute or convalescent, the COVID-19 samples came from the United States, Italy and Spain. Nucleic acid was either cDNA or gDNA, and it came from T cells, B-cell-depleted T cells, or PBMCs.

Germline V gives CDR1 LGHNA, CDR2 YNFKEQ. V was pared by 0 bases and J by 1 base, with 8 bases of the junction left unmatched. The CDR3 is made up of 18 amino acids. Source study methods: Scientists estimated how many nucleated cells there were by amplifying reference gene primers. Generated by immunoSEQ multiplex PCR, the TCRdb table keeps only in-frame clones and is missing some. The V and J calls and the clone size are those of that table, but D and trimming were determined from the DNA. The table has 90,000 to 100,000 clones, around nine tenths seen once. The V and J genes are TRBV4-2 and TRBJ2-3; 9 bases are a match to TRBD2. This TCR was recovered from a woman in her fifties or sixties with COVID-19, enrolled during active disease. Sequencing was performed on peripheral blood. CDR3 nucleotides: TGTGCCAGCAGCCAAGATCCCCCGGCTAGCGGGGGCACAGATACGCAGTATTTT. Its protein product is CASSQDPPASGGTDTQYF.